The 30 T cell receptor beta chains below come from one sample, sequenced in a study of blood T cells in healthy people across ages (dated by TCRdb to between 2014 and 2017). To prepare the library, 5' RACE was applied. The listed sequencing device is Illumina HiSeq 2500. A second PCR of roughly 7 to 11 cycles was performed with a sample-barcoded 5' primer and a J-beta primer mix. Starting from the raw public reads, TCRdb applied fastp trimming at Q25, assembled clones with MiXCR and retained in-frame beta chains. Each entry merges the rows of one CDR3 protein and shows their most common DNA and genes. The sample has roughly 1.6 million distinct CDR3 sequences on record, roughly a third of them singletons. 11% of the sample is in the top ten clones. Sequencing used blood. The receptors here all came from a woman between 25 and 40 years old in good health.

This clonotype was seen a handful of times. This chain links TRBV7-2 with TRBJ2-7; no clear D gene. V was clipped by 8 bases and J by 2 bases, with 13 bases between them. The CDR3 is made up of 13 amino acids. Germline assignment: CDR1 SGHTA and CDR2 FQGNSA. This CDR3 is CASGPHLTYEQYF. Here the CDR3 DNA reads TGTGCCAGCGGGCCCCATCTGACCTACGAGCAGTACTTC. Full variable domain (outside the CDR3, taken from reference TRBV7-2 and TRBJ2-7): GAGVSQSPSNKVTEKGKDVELRCDPISGHTALYWYRQSLGQGLEFLIYFQGNSAPDKSGLPSDRFSAERTGGSVSTLTIQRTQQEDSAVYLCASGPHLTYEQYFGPGTRLTVT.

This clonotype has more than one count but fewer than ten. This chain uses TRBV30 with TRBJ1-4; 7 bases agree with TRBD1. CDR1 is GTSNPN and CDR2 is SVGIG in the germline V gene (reference sequence). The CDR3 runs 13 residues. J was trimmed by 3 bases and V by 7 bases; bases with no gene match: 5. The CDR3 DNA is TGTGCCTTAAGACAGGGATCTAATGAAAAACTGTTTTTT. This sequence encodes CALRQGSNEKLFF.

This chain links TRBV24-1 with TRBJ2-5; D not resolved. The CDR3 totals 13 residues. V lost 7 bases and J lost 0, with 8 bases in between. Germline V lookup: CDR1 KGHDR, CDR2 SFDVKD. CDR3 residues: CATRPEYQETQYF. The CDR3 nucleotides read TGTGCCACCAGACCCGAGTACCAAGAGACCCAGTACTTC.

The rearrangement joins TRBV2 to TRBJ2-5; 9 positions match TRBD1. The trim removed 6 bases at V and 2 bases at J, leaving 7 bases unmatched. The germline gives CDR1 SNHLY, CDR2 FYNNEI. The CDR3 loop spans 15 amino acids. CDR3: CASRAGTGKQETQYF. The CDR3 DNA is TGTGCCAGCAGAGCCGGGACAGGGAAGCAAGAGACCCAGTACTTC.

This clonotype turned up a few times. The chain is built from TRBV6-5 and TRBJ2-4; D is possibly TRBD1 or TRBD2 (5 bases each). The J call is doubtful: the DNA matches TRBJ2-7 better. This CDR3 has 14 residues. Germline V lookup: CDR1 MNHEY, CDR2 SVGAGI. The DNA of the CDR3 is TGTGCCAGCAGCTTGGGACGGACCCACTACGAGCAGTACTTC. Encoded protein: CASSLGRTHYEQYF.

The chain joins TRBV15 to TRBJ1-5, with D possibly matching TRBD1 (5 bases). The germline gives CDR1 LNHNV, CDR2 YYDKDF (reference sequence). With 10 bases removed from V and 2 bases from J, the gap between germline ends came to 6 bases. The length of the CDR3 is 11 residues. CDR3 DNA sequence: TGTGCCATAGGGGGCAATCAGCCCCAGCATTTT. As protein: CAIGGNQPQHF.

This clonotype was seen only a few times. The chain uses TRBV20-1 and TRBJ2-7; 7 bases are a match to TRBD1. Per germline, CDR1 DFQATT and CDR2 SNEGSKA (reference sequence). With 3 bases clipped from V and 2 bases from J, the junction kept 4 bases outside the gene matches. This CDR3 region has 13 residues. CDR3 coding DNA: TGCAGTGCTAGTCAGAGGGGGCCCTACGAGCAGTACTTC. It codes for CSASQRGPYEQYF.

The table lists this clonotype with a few counts. This chain uses TRBV9 with TRBJ2-4, with a weak D call TRBD2 (6 bases). This CDR3 has 13 amino acids. Germline V gives CDR1 SGDLS, CDR2 YYNGEE. V was pared by 3 bases and J by 13 bases, with 17 bases between. In DNA, the CDR3 is TGTGCCAGCAGCGCGCGGGGAGATTCGAAGCAGTACTTC. It yields the protein CASSARGDSKQYF.

This chain connects TRBV30 to TRBJ1-5, with a tentative D call TRBD1 (6 bases). Germline V gene sequence: CDR1 GTSNPN, CDR2 SVGIG (reference sequence). Trimming pared 2 bases from V and 6 bases from J, leaving 17 bases between. This CDR3 comprises 15 residues. The CDR3 region has the DNA TGTGCCTGGAGTCCCCTTGGAGGGGGGGGTCAGCCCCAGCATTTT. As protein: CAWSPLGGGGQPQHF.

The rearrangement links TRBV27 to TRBJ2-7; D is possibly TRBD2 (6 bases). Looked up from germline, CDR1 is MNHEY and CDR2 is SMNVEV (reference sequence). V was clipped by 6 bases and J by 9 bases, with 21 bases between them. This CDR3 comprises 14 residues. The CDR3 DNA follows: TGTGCCAGCAGCGGTCTAGCGTCTCGACTTGGGCAGTACTTC. It specifies CASSGLASRLGQYF.

The chain recombines TRBV20-1 with TRBJ2-7; tentatively, D is TRBD1 (5 bases). CDR3 size: 13 residues. Germline loops: CDR1 DFQATT, CDR2 SNEGSKA (reference sequence). The CDR3, as DNA: TGCAGCCAGGTTGCTCAGGGTTCTAACGAGCAGTACTTC. Protein sequence: CSQVAQGSNEQYF.

The chain uses TRBV20-1 and TRBJ1-4, with 8 positions matching TRBD1. The V segment lost 6 bases and the J segment 7 bases; nucleotides outside the gene matches: 10. CDR1 and CDR2 from the germline V gene are DFQATT and SNEGSKA (reference sequence). The CDR3 has 14 amino acids. DNA of the CDR3: TGCAGTGCAGACCCAGGGGGCGAGAGTGAAAAACTGTTTTTT. This sequence encodes CSADPGGESEKLFF.

This clonotype was seen a few times. The chain recombines TRBV13 with TRBJ2-3, with D perhaps matching TRBD2 (6 bases). V dropped 4 bases and J dropped 1 base, with 12 bases sitting between them. There are 15 residues in the CDR3. Germline V gene lookup returns CDR1 PRHDT and CDR2 FYEKMQ (reference sequence). The CDR3 protein is CASSSLTGGTDTQYF. The CDR3 DNA sequence: TGTGCCAGCAGCTCTCTTACGGGAGGCACAGATACGCAGTATTTT.

This clonotype has just a few counts. This chain joins TRBV3-1 and TRBJ1-6; D remains unclear. V dropped 4 bases and J dropped 14 bases, with 15 bases sitting between them. CDR1 is LGHDT, CDR2 YNNKEL, per germline (reference sequence). CDR3 length equals 13 residues. In DNA, the CDR3 is TGTGCCAGCAGCCCCACCGGGGTCTCGTCCCTCCACTTT. Protein: CASSPTGVSSLHF.

This clonotype was recorded only once. The chain links TRBV20-1 to TRBJ2-6; D call uncertain. The V end lost 0 bases, the J end lost 4 bases, and 16 bases lay between the germline ends. The CDR3 spans 17 residues. CDR1 is DFQATT and CDR2 is SNEGSKA in the germline V gene (reference sequence). The CDR3 reads CSARDVEKSSGANVLTF. For the CDR3, the DNA is TGCAGTGCTAGAGATGTGGAAAAGAGTTCCGGGGCCAACGTCCTGACTTTC.

V and J are TRBV2 and TRBJ2-7, with 10 bases lining up with TRBD1. J was trimmed by 7 bases and V by 2 bases; bases with no gene match: 11. Germline CDR1 reads SNHLY; CDR2 reads FYNNEI. CDR3 size: 16 residues. The chain's CDR3 is CASSERGQGPYNEQYF. Written as DNA, the CDR3 is TGTGCCAGCAGTGAACGGGGACAGGGGCCTTACAATGAGCAGTACTTC.

The gene calls are TRBV5-1 and TRBJ2-7, with 11 positions matching TRBD2. The CDR3 is 17 residues long. The ends lost 5 bases at V and 2 bases at J; junction bases unmatched: 12. CDR1 and CDR2 (germline): SGHRS, YFSETQ. CDR3 nucleotides: TGCGCCAGCAGTACTGGACTAGCGGGCGCAGACCCCTACGAGCAGTACTTC. Translation: CASSTGLAGADPYEQYF.

In this sample, this clonotype turned up a few times. The V gene is TRBV5-1, the J gene TRBJ2-1; D is undetermined. V was trimmed by 1 base and J by 9 bases, leaving 11 bases between them. This CDR3 has 13 residues. The germline V gene encodes CDR1 SGHRS and CDR2 YFSETQ. CDR3 DNA: TGCGCCAGCAGCTTGTTCCGAACGAGTGAGCAGTTCTTC. This codes for CASSLFRTSEQFF. The whole variable domain, filled in from reference TRBV5-1 and TRBJ2-1, reads KAGVTQTPRYLIKTRGQQVTLSCSPISGHRSVSWYQQTPGQGLQFLFEYFSETQRNKGNFPGRFSGRQFSNSRSEMNVSTLELGDSALYLCASSLFRTSEQFFGPGTRLTVL.

The V call is TRBV2, the J call TRBJ2-5; D is uncertain. The germline V gene encodes CDR1 SNHLY and CDR2 FYNNEI. This CDR3 comprises 13 residues. V was pared by 2 bases and J by 5 bases, with 9 bases between. The CDR3 DNA is TGTGCCAGCAGTGAAAGAGTCTTGGAGACCCAGTACTTC. It encodes CASSERVLETQYF.

This clonotype has only a few counts. The V and J genes are TRBV6-1 and TRBJ1-5; D is unclear. The CDR3 length is 14 residues. Trimming left V 4 bases short and J 2 bases short, with 9 bases between. Germline V gene sequence: CDR1 MNHNS, CDR2 SASEGT. The DNA of the CDR3 is TGTGCCAGCAGTGCGCGGAAAGGCAATCAGCCCCAGCATTTT. Protein product: CASSARKGNQPQHF.

This clonotype came up once. The chain recombines TRBV7-2 with TRBJ1-1; 7 bases align to TRBD1. Germline loops: CDR1 SGHTA, CDR2 FQGNSA. The CDR3 is made up of 15 amino acids. The J segment lost 5 bases and the V segment lost 5 bases, leaving 11 bases of the junction unmatched. The CDR3 region is CASSANRGIRTEAFF. DNA of the CDR3: TGTGCCAGCAGCGCAAACAGGGGAATAAGAACTGAAGCTTTCTTT.

In nucleotides, the CDR3 is TGCAGTGCTAGAGTGACAGGGGATTTGTGGACTGAAGCTTTCTTT. Protein product: CSARVTGDLWTEAFF. V gene TRBV20-1 combines with J gene TRBJ1-1, with 8 bases aligning to TRBD1. The CDR3 runs 15 residues. J was trimmed by 5 bases and V by 1 base; bases with no gene match: 9. The germline V gene has CDR1 DFQATT and CDR2 SNEGSKA (reference sequence).

This clonotype was found many times. The chain links TRBV20-1 to TRBJ2-3; 7 nucleotides agree with TRBD2. This CDR3 is built from 13 residues. The germline V gene encodes CDR1 DFQATT and CDR2 SNEGSKA (reference sequence). Germline trimming cut 6 bases from V and 0 bases from J; bases unmatched to any gene: 3. The chain's CDR3 is CSARDYSTDTQYF. In nucleotides, the CDR3 is TGCAGTGCAAGGGACTATAGCACAGATACGCAGTATTTT.

This clonotype was counted once. Mismatch with germline at one junction end may stem from a read error. The chain has TRBV4-1 and TRBJ2-1, with TRBD1 matching 7 bases. This CDR3 is 14 amino acids long. Germline assignment: CDR1 MGHRA and CDR2 YSYEKL. CDR3 sequence: CAGSPWDRYNEQFF. The CDR3 coding sequence is TGCGCCGGCAGCCCCTGGGACAGATACAATGAGCAGTTCTTC.

This clonotype was detected only a few times. The chain joins TRBV2 to TRBJ2-3; D is ambiguous. The CDR3 loop spans 10 amino acids. V lost 11 bases, J lost 5 bases, and 8 bases lay in between. Germline CDR1 and CDR2: SNHLY and FYNNEI. The CDR3 region is CAGARDTQYF. CDR3 in DNA: TGTGCCGGCGCTAGAGATACGCAGTATTTT.

This chain joins TRBV27 and TRBJ1-2, with 10 bases aligning to TRBD1. V was clipped by 5 bases and J by 4 bases; unmatched bases: 7. This CDR3 spans 15 amino acids. Germline V lookup: CDR1 MNHEY, CDR2 SMNVEV (reference sequence). CDR3 nucleotide sequence: TGTGCCAGCAGTCCGGGACAGGGGTATTGCTATGGCTACACCTTC. This encodes CASSPGQGYCYGYTF.

V is TRBV20-1 and J is TRBJ2-5; tentative D call: TRBD1 (6 bases). V gave up 0 bases and J gave up 4 bases, with 12 bases separating them. The CDR3 runs 14 residues. Germline V gene data show CDR1 as DFQATT and CDR2 as SNEGSKA (reference sequence). In DNA, the CDR3 is TGCAGTGCTAGAGATCATGGGGGCGCAGAGACCCAGTACTTC. Translated: CSARDHGGAETQYF.

In this sample, this clonotype turned up a few times. The rearrangement links TRBV2 to TRBJ1-5, with D unclear. V lost 2 bases, J lost 0 bases, and 8 bases lay in between. CDR3 length equals 15 residues. CDR1 and CDR2 from the germline V gene are SNHLY and FYNNEI. Written as DNA, the CDR3 is TGTGCCAGCAGTGAAAGAGCGTATAGCAATCAGCCCCAGCATTTT. This encodes CASSERAYSNQPQHF.

The chain carries TRBV20-1 and TRBJ2-1, with 8 bases lining up with TRBD1. The trim removed 5 bases at V and 6 bases at J, leaving 9 bases unmatched. CDR1 DFQATT and CDR2 SNEGSKA come from the germline V gene (reference sequence). The CDR3 contains 14 residues. CDR3 residues: CSALRRTGLNEQFF. DNA for the CDR3: TGCAGTGCTCTCCGGAGGACAGGGCTCAATGAGCAGTTCTTC.

This clonotype was counted many times. The chain recombines TRBV7-2 with TRBJ2-6, with D tentatively TRBD1 (6 bases). Germline-derived CDR1 and CDR2 are SGHTA and FQGNSA. The CDR3 totals 15 residues. Trimming pared 7 bases from V and 0 bases from J, leaving 10 bases between. The CDR3 region has the DNA TGTGCCAGCAAGGACAGAGCCTCTGGGGCCAACGTCCTGACTTTC. It codes for CASKDRASGANVLTF.